The entry that follows covers one T cell receptor (beta chain) sequence. As yet, its antigen is unknown. The sample comes from a study of T cell repertoires in cytomegalovirus infection. Background on the study: CMV infection and matching HLA type were both indicated by public TCR beta signatures. Study results and caveats: Predominance within the ex vivo response was attributable to HLA-C-restricted CMV-specific TCR beta clonotypes.

TCRdb redid the calling of the reads with MiXCR, one entry per CDR3 protein. In the table there are approximately 990,000 distinct CDR3 sequences, approximately 31% of which are singletons. Germline CDR1 reads DFQATT; CDR2 reads SNEGSKA (reference sequence). CDR3 length: 15 residues. The V and J ends lost 4 bases and 2 bases, in that order; junction bases with no gene match: 8. The material sequenced was cultured CD8+ T cells from PBMCs, taken from culture after CMV antigen stimulation. This sequence originates from a human donor in good health (CMV status not recorded). Some clones in this sample may be carry-over from other donors' samples. The rearrangement joins TRBV20-1 to TRBJ2-7; 10 nucleotides line up with TRBD1. The CDR3 spells CSANRRDRGAYEQYV. The CDR3, as DNA: TGCAGTGCTAATCGGAGGGACAGGGGCGCCTACGAGCAGTACGTC.